This T cell receptor beta chain was captured by sequencing in a study of T cell responses to AZD1222 COVID-19 vaccine. CDR3 length: 12 amino acids. The germline V gene has CDR1 MDHEN and CDR2 SYDVKM. V dropped 7 bases and J dropped 2 bases, with 9 bases sitting between them. Turning to this clone: Its target is unknown.

Study results and limitations: Baseline seropositivity occurred in only a handful of AZD1222 recipients. Nearly half of unique spike-specific TCRs reportedly avoided B.1.351 and B.1.1.7 mutated regions.

Here immunoSEQ multiplex PCR was the method, and the copy in TCRdb shows in-frame clones only, minus some. The data hold about 190,000 clones, with around 93% observed a single time. The receptor's source is an adult in good health. The source was peripheral blood, collected on day 0 of AZD1222 vaccination. The chain recombines TRBV28 with TRBJ2-7; no clear D gene. CDR3 region: CASIKPPYEQYF. The CDR3 DNA follows: TGTGCCAGCATCAAACCCCCCTACGAGCAGTACTTC.